This TCR beta chain was retrieved from a study of beta chain features in type 1 diabetes. Expressed TCRB transcripts got sequenced, as all isolated RNA was reverse transcribed. Clones were read by immunoSEQ multiplex PCR, and TCRdb kept only the in-frame ones, dropping some. The table shows hundreds of thousands of clones, with roughly a sixth occurring only once. CDR1 is MDHEN, CDR2 SYDVKM, per germline. This CDR3 region has 13 residues. V was shortened by 4 bases and J by 3 bases, with 7 bases between the two germline ends. This clonotype was sampled from a woman aged 18-29 years in good health. The J gene is TRBJ2-4, the V gene TRBV28; D uncertain. Source material: naive CD4+ T cells from blood. The DNA of the CDR3 is TGTGCCAGCAGTTCGGAATACAAAAACATTCAGTACTTC. Encoded protein: CASSSEYKNIQYF.